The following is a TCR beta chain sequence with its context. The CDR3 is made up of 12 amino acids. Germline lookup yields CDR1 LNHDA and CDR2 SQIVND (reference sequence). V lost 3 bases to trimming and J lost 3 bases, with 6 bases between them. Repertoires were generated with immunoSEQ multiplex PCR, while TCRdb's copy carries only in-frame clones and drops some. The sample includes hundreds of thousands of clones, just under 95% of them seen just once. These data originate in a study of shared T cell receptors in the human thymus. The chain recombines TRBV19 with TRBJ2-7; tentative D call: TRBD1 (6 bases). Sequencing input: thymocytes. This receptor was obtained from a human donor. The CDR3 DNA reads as TGTGCCAGTAGTATCAGGGGCTACGAGCAGTACTTC. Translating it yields CASSIRGYEQYF.